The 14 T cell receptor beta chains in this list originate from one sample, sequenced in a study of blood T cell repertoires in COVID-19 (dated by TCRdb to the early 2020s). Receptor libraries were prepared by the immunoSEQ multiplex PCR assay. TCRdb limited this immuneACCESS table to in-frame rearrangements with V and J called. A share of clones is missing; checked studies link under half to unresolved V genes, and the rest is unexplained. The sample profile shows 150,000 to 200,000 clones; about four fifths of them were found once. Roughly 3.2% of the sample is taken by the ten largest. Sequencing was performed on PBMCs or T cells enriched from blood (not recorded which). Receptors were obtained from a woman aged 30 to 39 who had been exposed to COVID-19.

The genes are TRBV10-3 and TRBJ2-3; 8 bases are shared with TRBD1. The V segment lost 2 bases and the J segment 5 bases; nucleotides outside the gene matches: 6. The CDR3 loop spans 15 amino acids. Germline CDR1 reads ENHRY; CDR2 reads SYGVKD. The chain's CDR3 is CAISETTGGGDTQYF. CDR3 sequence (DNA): TGTGCCATCAGTGAGACTACAGGGGGAGGAGATACGCAGTATTTT.

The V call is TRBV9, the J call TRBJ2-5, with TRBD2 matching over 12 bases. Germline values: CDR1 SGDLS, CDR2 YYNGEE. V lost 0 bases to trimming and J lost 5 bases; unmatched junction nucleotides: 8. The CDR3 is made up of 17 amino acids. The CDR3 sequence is CASSVDPSGGAQETQYF. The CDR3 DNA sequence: TGTGCCAGCAGCGTAGATCCTAGCGGGGGGGCCCAGGAGACCCAGTACTTC.

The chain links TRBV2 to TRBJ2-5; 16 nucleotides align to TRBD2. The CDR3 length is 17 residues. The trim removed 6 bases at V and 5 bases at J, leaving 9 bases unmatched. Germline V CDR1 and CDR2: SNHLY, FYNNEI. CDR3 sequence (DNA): TGTGCCAGCAGGGCCGGGACTAGCGGGGGGGTTTTCGAGACCCAGTACTTC. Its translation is CASRAGTSGGVFETQYF.

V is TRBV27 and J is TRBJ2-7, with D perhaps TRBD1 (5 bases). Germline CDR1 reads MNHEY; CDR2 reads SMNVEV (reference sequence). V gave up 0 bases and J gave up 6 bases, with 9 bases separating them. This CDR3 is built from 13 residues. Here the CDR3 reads CASSLSERGEQYF. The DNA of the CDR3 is TGTGCCAGCAGTTTATCCGAAAGGGGCGAGCAGTACTTC.

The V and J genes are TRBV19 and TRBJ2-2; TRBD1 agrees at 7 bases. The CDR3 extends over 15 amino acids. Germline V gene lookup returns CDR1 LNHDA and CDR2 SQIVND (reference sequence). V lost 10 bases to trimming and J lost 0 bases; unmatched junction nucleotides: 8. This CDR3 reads CATRDSEANTGELFF. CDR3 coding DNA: TGTGCCACCAGGGACAGCGAGGCGAACACCGGGGAGCTGTTTTTT.

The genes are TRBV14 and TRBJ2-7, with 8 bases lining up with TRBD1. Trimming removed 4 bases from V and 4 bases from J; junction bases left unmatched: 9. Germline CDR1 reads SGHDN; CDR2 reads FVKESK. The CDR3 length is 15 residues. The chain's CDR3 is CASSRTGTGKYEQYF. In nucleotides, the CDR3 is TGTGCCAGCAGCCGAACCGGGACAGGAAAATACGAGCAGTACTTC.

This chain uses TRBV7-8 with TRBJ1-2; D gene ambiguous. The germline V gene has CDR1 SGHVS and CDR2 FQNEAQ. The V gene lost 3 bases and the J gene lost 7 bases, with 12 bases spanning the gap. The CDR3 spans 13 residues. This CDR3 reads CASSFDGLSGYTF. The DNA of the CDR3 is TGTGCCAGCAGCTTTGACGGACTCAGTGGCTACACCTTC.

The CDR3 here is CASSLIRGMNTEAFF. In DNA, the CDR3 is TGTGCCAGCAGCTTAATCAGAGGGATGAACACTGAAGCTTTCTTT. The J gene is TRBJ1-1, the V gene TRBV7-3; no definite D call. V was pared by 1 base and J by 0 bases, with 9 bases between. The germline CDR1 and CDR2 sequences are SGHTA and FQGTGA. The CDR3 is 15 amino acids.

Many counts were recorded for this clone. The CDR3 reads CASSAGGGATDTQYF. The CDR3 region has the DNA TGTGCCAGCAGTGCCGGCGGGGGGGCCACAGATACGCAGTATTTT. V usage is TRBV6-4 and J usage is TRBJ2-3; TRBD2 matches 9 bases. The CDR3 loop spans 15 amino acids. Germline assignment: CDR1 MRHNA and CDR2 SNTAGT. V lost 4 bases to trimming and J lost 2 bases; unmatched junction nucleotides: 4.

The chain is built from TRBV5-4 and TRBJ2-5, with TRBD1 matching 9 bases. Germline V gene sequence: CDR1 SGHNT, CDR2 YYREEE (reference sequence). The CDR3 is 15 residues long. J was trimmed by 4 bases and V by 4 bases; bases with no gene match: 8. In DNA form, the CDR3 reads TGTGCCAGCAGCCAGCTGGGGACAGGGCGAGAGACCCAGTACTTC. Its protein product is CASSQLGTGRETQYF. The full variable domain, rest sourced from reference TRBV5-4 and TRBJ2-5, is ETGVTQSPTHLIKTRGQQVTLRCSSQSGHNTVSWYQQALGQGPQFIFQYYREEENGRGNFPPRFSGLQFPNYSSELNVNALELDDSALYLCASSQLGTGRETQYFGPGTRLLVL.

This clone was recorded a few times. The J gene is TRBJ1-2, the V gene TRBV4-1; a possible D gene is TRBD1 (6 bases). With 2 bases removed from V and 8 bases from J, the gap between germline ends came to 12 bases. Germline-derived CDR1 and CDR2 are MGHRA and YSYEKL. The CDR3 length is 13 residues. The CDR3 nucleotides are TGCGCCAGCAGCCAAATACAGGGCCGGGGCTACACCTTC. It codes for CASSQIQGRGYTF.

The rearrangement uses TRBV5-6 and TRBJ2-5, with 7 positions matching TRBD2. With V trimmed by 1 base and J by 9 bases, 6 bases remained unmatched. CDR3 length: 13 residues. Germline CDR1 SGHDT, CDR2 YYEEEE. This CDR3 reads CASSLTLGRAQYF. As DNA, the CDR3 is TGTGCCAGCAGCTTGACCCTAGGGAGGGCCCAGTACTTC.

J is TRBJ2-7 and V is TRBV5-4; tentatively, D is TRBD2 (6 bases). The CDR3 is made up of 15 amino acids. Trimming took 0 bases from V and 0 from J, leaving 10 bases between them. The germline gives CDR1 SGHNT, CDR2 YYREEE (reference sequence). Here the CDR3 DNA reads TGTGCCAGCAGCTTGGATGTCGGGGGCTCCTACGAGCAGTACTTC. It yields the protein CASSLDVGGSYEQYF.

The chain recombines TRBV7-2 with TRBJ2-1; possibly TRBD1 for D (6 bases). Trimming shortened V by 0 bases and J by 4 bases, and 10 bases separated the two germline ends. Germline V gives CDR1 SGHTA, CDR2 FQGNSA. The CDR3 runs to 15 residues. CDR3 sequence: CASSLAGDTYNEQFF. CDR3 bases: TGTGCCAGCAGCTTAGCGGGGGACACTTACAATGAGCAGTTCTTC.